This TCR beta chain came from a study of blood T cell repertoires in COVID-19. Everyone who took part was about 18 to 90 years old, and they came from about 23 US areas. In the 2 weeks before study entry, exposed participants met a COVID-19 case, which was PCR-confirmed or clinician-diagnosed. V was clipped by 0 bases and J by 3 bases, with 8 bases between them. Germline V gene sequence: CDR1 GTSNPN, CDR2 SVGIG (reference sequence). This CDR3 is 14 amino acids long. Here immunoSEQ multiplex PCR was the method, and the copy in TCRdb shows in-frame clones only, minus some. The profile shows roughly 220,000 clones, around 90% of them singletons.

This chain connects TRBV30 to TRBJ1-4; D is unclear. Sequenced material: PBMCs or T cells enriched from blood (not recorded which). This TCR was sampled from a man aged 25-45 years who had been exposed to COVID-19. CDR3 sequence reads: CAWSVLRSNEKLFF. The CDR3 nucleotides read TGTGCCTGGAGTGTCCTGCGATCTAATGAAAAACTGTTTTTT.